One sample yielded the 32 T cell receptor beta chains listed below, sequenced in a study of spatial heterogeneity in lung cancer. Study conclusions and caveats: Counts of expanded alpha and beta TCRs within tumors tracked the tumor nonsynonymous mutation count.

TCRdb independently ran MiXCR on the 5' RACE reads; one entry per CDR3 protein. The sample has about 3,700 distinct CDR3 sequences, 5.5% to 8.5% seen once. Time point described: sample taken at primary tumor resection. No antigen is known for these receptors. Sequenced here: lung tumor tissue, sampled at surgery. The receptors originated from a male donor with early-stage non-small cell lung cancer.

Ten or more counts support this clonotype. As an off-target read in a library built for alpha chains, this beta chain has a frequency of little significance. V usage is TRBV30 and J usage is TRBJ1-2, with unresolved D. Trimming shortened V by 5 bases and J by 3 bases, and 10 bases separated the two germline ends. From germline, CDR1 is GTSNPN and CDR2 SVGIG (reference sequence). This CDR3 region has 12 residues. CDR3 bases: TGTGCCTGGGCCCGGTGGGACTATGGCTACACCTTC. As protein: CAWARWDYGYTF.

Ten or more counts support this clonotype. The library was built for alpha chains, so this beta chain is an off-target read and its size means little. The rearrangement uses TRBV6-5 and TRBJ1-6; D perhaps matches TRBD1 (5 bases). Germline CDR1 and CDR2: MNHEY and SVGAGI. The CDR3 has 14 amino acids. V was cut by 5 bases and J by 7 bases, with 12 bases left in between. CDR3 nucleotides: TGTGCCAGCAGTCCCAGGGTTTTCAATTCACCCCTCCACTTT. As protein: CASSPRVFNSPLHF.

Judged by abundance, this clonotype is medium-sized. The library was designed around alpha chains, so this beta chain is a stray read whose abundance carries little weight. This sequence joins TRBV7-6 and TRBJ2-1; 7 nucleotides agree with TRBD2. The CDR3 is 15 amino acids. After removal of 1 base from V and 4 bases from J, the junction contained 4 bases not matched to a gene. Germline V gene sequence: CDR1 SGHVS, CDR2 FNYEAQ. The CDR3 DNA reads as TGTGCCAGCAGCTTAGTGGCTAGCGGATACAATGAGCAGTTCTTC. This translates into CASSLVASGYNEQFF.

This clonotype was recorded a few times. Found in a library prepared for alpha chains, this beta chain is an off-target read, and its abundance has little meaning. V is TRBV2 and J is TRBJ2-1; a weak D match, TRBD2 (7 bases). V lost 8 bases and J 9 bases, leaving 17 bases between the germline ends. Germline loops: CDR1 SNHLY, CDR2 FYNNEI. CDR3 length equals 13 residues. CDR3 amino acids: CASGGAFFVEQFF. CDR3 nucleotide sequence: TGTGCCAGCGGGGGGGCCTTTTTCGTTGAGCAGTTCTTC. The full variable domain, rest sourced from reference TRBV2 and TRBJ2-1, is EPEVTQTPSHQVTQMGQEVILRCVPISNHLYFYWYRQILGQKVEFLVSFYNNEISEKSEIFDDQFSVERPDGSNFTLKIRSTKLEDSAMYFCASGGAFFVEQFFGPGTRLTVL.

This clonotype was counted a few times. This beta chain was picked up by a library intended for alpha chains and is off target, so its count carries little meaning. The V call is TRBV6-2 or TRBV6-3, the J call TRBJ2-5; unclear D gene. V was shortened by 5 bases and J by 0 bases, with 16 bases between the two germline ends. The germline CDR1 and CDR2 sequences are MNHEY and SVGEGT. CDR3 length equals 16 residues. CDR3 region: CASSMRVYLDQETQYF. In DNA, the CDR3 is TGTGCCAGCAGTATGAGAGTATACCTTGACCAAGAGACCCAGTACTTC.

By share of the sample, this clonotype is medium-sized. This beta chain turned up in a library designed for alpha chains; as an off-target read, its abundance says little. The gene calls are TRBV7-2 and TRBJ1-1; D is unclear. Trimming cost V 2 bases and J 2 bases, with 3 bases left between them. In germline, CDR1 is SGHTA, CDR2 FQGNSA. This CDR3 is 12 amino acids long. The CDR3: CASSLINTEAFF. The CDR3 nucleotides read TGTGCCAGCAGCTTAATAAACACTGAAGCTTTCTTT. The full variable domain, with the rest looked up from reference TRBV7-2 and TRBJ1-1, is GAGVSQSPSNKVTEKGKDVELRCDPISGHTALYWYRQSLGQGLEFLIYFQGNSAPDKSGLPSDRFSAERTGGSVSTLTIQRTQQEDSAVYLCASSLINTEAFFGQGTRLTVV.

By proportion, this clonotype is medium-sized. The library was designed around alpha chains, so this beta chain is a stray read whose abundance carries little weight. This chain's CDR3 is CASSWVGAGLASYNEQFF. DNA of the CDR3: TGTGCCAGCAGTTGGGTCGGCGCGGGACTAGCCTCCTACAATGAGCAGTTCTTC. The rearrangement links TRBV25-1 to TRBJ2-1; TRBD2 agrees at 9 bases. Germline V CDR1 and CDR2: MGHDK, SYGVNS. V lost 5 bases, J lost 0 bases, and 11 bases stayed unmatched. CDR3 size: 18 residues.

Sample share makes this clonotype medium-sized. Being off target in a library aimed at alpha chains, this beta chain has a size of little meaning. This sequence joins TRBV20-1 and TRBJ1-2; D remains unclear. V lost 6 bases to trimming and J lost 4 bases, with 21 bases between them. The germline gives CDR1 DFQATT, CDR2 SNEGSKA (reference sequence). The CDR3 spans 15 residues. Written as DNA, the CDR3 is TGCAGTGCCCGAAACCCGTCTGTGGGGTTCTATGGCTACACCTTC. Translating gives CSARNPSVGFYGYTF.

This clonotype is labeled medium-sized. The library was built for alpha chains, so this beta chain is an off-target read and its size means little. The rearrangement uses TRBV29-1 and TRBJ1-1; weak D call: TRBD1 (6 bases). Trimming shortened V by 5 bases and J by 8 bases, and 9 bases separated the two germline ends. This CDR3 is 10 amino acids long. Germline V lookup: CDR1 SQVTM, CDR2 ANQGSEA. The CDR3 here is CSVSGTEAFF. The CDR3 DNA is TGCAGCGTTTCCGGGACAGAAGCTTTCTTT.

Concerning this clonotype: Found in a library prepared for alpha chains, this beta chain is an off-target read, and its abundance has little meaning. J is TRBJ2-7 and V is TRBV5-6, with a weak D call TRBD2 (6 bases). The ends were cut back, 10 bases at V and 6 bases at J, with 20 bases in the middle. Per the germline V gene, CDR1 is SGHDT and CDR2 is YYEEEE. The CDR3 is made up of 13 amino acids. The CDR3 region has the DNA TGTGCCGGCTATCGTTGGGGGGTCTCCGAGCAGTACTTC. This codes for CAGYRWGVSEQYF.

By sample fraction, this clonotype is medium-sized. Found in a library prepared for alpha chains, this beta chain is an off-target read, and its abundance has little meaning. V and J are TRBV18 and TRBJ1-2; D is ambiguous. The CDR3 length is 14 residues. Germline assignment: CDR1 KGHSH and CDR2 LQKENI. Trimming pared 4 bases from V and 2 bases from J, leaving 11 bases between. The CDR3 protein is CASSLAGRNYGYTF. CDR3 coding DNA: TGTGCCAGCTCACTCGCCGGGAGAAACTATGGCTACACCTTC.

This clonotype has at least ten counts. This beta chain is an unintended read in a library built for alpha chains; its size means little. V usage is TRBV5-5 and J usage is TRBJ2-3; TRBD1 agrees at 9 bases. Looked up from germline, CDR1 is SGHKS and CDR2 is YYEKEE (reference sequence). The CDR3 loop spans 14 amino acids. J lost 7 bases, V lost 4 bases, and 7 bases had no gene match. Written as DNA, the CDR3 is TGTGCCAGCAGCACCGGGACAGGGATTTATACGCAGTATTTT. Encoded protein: CASSTGTGIYTQYF. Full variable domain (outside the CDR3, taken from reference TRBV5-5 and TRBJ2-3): DAGVTQSPTHLIKTRGQQVTLRCSPISGHKSVSWYQQVLGQGPQFIFQYYEKEERGRGNFPDRFSARQFPNYSSELNVNALLLGDSALYLCASSTGTGIYTQYFGPGTRLTVL.

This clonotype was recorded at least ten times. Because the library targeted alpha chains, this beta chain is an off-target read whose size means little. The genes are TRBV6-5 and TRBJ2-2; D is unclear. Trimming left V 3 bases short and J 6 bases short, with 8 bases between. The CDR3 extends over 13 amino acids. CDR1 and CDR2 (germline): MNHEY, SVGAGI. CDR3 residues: CASSYARSGELFF. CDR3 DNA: TGTGCCAGCAGTTATGCCAGATCCGGGGAGCTGTTTTTT.

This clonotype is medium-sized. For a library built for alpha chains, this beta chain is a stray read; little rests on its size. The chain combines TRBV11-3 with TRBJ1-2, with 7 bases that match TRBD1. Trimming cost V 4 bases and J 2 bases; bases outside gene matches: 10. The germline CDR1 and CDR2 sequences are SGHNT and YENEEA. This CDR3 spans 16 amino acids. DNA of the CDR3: TGTGCCAGCAGCTCAGAGGCTATGACAGGGAACTATGGCTACACCTTC. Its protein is CASSSEAMTGNYGYTF.

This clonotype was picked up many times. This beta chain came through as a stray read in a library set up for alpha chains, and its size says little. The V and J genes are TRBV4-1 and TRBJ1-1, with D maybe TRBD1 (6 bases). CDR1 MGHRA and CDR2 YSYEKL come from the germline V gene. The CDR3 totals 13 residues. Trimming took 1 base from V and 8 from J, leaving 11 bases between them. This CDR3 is CASSQAFGTEAFF. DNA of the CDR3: TGCGCCAGCAGCCAAGCTTTCGGGACAGAAGCTTTCTTT.

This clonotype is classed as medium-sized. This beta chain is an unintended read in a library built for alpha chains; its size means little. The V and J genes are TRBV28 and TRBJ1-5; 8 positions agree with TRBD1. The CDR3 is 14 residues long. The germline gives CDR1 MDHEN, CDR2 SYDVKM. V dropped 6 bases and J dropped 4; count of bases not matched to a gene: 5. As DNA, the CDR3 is TGTGCCAGCAGGGGACAGGTTCGGAATCAGCCCCAGCATTTT. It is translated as CASRGQVRNQPQHF.

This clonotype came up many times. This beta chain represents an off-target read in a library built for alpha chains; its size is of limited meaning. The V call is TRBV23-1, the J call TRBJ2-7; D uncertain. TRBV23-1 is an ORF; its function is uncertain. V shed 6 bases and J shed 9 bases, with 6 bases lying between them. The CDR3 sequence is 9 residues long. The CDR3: CASRVRQYV. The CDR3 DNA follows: TGCGCCAGCAGGGTACGGCAGTACGTC.

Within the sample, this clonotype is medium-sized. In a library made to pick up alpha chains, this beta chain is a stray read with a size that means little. This chain's CDR3 is CASSWDRYYEQYF. The CDR3 DNA reads as TGTGCCAGCAGCTGGGACAGGTACTACGAGCAGTACTTC. The chain joins TRBV12-3 or TRBV12-4 to TRBJ2-7; the match to TRBD1 covers 8 bases. The CDR3 has 13 amino acids. Germline trimming cut 6 bases from V and 3 bases from J; bases unmatched to any gene: 4.

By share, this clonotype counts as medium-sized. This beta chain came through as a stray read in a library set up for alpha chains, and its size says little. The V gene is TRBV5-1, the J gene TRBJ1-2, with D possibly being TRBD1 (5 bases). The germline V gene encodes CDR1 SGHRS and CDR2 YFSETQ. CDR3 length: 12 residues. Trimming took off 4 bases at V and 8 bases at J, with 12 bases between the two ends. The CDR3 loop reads CASSPVQGGYTF. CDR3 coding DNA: TGCGCCAGCAGCCCGGTGCAGGGAGGCTACACCTTC.

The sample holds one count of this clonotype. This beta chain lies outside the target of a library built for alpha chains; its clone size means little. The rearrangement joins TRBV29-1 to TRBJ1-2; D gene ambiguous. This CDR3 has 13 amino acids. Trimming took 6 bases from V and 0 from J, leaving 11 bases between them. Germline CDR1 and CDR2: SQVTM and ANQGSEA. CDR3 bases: TGCAGCGTCGCCCATAGAGCTAACTATGGCTACACCTTC. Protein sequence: CSVAHRANYGYTF.

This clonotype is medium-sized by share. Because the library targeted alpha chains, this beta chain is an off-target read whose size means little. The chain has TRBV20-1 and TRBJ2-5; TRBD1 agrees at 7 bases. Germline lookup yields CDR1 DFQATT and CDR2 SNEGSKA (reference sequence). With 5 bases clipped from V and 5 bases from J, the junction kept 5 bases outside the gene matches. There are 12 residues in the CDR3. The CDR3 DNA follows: TGCAGTGCTCCACAGGGGCTGGAGACCCAGTACTTC. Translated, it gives CSAPQGLETQYF.

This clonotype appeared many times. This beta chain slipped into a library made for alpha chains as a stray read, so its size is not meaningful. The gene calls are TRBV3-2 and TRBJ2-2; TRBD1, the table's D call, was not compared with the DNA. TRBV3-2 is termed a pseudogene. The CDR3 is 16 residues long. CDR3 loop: CASRRTGDSDTGELFF. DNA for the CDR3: TGTGCCAGCAGACGGACAGGGGATTCGGACACCGGGGAGCTGTTTTTT.

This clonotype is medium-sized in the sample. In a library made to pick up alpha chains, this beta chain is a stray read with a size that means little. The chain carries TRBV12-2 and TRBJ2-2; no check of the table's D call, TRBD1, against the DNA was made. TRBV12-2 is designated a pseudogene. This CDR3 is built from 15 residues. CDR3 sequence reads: CASRPLGRNTGELFF. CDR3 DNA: TGTGCAAGTCGCCCATTAGGGCGGAACACCGGGGAGCTGTTTTTT.

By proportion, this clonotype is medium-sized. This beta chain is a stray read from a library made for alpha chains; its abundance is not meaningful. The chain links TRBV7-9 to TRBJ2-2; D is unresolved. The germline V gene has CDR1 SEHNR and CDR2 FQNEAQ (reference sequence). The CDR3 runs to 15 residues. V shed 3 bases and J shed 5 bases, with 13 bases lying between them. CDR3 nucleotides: TGTGCCAGCAGCTTGTCTAGGGCGAGTACCGGGGAGCTGTTTTTT. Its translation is CASSLSRASTGELFF.

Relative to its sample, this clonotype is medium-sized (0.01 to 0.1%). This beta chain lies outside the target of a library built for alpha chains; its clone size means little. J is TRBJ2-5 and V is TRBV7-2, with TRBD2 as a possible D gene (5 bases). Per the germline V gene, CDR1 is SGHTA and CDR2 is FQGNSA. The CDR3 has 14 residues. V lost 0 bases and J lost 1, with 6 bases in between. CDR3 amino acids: CASSLAEAQETQYF. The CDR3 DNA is TGTGCCAGCAGCTTAGCGGAGGCCCAAGAGACCCAGTACTTC.

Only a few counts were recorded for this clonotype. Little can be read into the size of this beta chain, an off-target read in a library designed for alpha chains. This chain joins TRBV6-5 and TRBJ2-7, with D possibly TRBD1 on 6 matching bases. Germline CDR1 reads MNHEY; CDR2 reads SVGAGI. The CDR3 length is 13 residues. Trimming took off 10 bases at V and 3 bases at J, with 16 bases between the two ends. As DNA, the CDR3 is TGTGCCACCTATGGGGACACTGTCTACGAGCAGTACTTC. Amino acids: CATYGDTVYEQYF.

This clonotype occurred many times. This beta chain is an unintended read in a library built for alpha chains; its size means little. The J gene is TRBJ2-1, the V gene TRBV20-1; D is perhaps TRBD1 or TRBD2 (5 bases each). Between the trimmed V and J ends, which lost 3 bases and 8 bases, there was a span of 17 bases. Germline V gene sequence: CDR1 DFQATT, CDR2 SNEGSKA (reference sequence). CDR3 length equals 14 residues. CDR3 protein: CSARGVASNDEQFF. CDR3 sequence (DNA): TGCAGTGCTAGGGGGGTAGCGTCGAACGATGAGCAGTTCTTC.

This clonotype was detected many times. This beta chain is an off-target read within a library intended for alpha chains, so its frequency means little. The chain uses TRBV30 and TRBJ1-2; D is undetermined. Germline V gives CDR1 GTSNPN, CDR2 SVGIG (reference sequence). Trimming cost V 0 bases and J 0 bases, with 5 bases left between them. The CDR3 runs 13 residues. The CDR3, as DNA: TGTGCCTGGAGTGTACAAGCTAACTATGGCTACACCTTC. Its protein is CAWSVQANYGYTF. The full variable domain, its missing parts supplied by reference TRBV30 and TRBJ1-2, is SQTIHQWPATLVQPVGSPLSLECTVEGTSNPNLYWYRQAAGRGLQLLFYSVGIGQISSEVPQNLSASRPQDRQFILSSKKLLLSDSGFYLCAWSVQANYGYTFGSGTRLTVV.

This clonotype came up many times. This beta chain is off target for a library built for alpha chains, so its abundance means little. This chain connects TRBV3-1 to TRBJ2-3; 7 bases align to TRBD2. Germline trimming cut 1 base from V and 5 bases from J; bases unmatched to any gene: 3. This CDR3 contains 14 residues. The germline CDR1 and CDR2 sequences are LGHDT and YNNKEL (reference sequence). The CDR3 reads CASSQAGGEDTQYF. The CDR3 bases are TGTGCCAGCAGCCAAGCGGGGGGAGAAGATACGCAGTATTTT.

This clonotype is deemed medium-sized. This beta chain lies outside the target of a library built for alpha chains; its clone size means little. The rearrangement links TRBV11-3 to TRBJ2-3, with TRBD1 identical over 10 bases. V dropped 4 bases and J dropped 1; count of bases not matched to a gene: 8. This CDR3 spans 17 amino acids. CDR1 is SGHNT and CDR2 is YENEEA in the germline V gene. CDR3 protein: CASSSSSGTGGTDTQYF. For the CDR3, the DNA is TGTGCCAGCAGCTCGTCGTCCGGGACAGGGGGCACAGATACGCAGTATTTT.

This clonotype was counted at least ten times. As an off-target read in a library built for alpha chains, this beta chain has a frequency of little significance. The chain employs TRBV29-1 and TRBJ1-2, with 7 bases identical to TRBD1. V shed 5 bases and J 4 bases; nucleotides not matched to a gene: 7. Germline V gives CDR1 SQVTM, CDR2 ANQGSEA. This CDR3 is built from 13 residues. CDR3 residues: CSVLGGGSYGYTF. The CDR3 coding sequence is TGCAGCGTTTTAGGGGGCGGTTCCTATGGCTACACCTTC.

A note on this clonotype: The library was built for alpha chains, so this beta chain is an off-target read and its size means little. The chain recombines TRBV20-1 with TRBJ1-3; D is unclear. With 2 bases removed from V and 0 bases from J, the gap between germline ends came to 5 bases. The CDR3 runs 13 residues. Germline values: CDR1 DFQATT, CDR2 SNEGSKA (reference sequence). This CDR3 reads CSARQISGNTIYF. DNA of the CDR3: TGCAGTGCTAGACAGATCTCTGGAAACACCATATATTTT.